The 15 T cell receptor beta chains below all came from one sample that was sequenced in a study of shared clonotypes between healthy human individuals. Some clones are missing from TCRdb's copy, which holds only in-frame ones; the method was immunoSEQ multiplex PCR. Of some 2,000,000 clones detected, 85% to 95% appear once; the ten largest clones hold 0.13%. Specimen: naive CD4+ T cells sorted from blood. Indicated subset: CD45RA+ positively selected. The receptors were sampled from a man between 18 and 35 years old in good health.

V and J are TRBV10-2 and TRBJ1-4; tentatively, D is TRBD1 (5 bases). Per the germline V gene, CDR1 is WSHSY and CDR2 is SAAADI. This CDR3 is 14 amino acids long. Trimming took off 2 bases at V and 11 bases at J, with 15 bases between the two ends. CDR3 loop: CASSEQGPLGKLFF. The DNA of the CDR3 is TGCGCCAGCAGTGAGCAGGGCCCGCTGGGTAAACTGTTTTTT.

The chain combines TRBV27 with TRBJ2-1; no firm D call. V was trimmed by 5 bases and J by 7 bases, leaving 15 bases between them. This CDR3 is built from 14 residues. The germline CDR1 and CDR2 sequences are MNHEY and SMNVEV (reference sequence). CDR3 sequence reads: CASSPTLVQNEQFF. The CDR3 DNA is TGTGCCAGCAGTCCAACTCTAGTGCAGAATGAGCAGTTCTTC.

The J gene is TRBJ2-1, the V gene TRBV28, with D perhaps being TRBD1 or TRBD2 (6 bases each). The CDR3 covers 13 residues. Germline CDR1 is MDHEN and CDR2 is SYDVKM. Trimming pared 6 bases from V and 7 bases from J, leaving 13 bases between. The chain's CDR3 is CASRSGEVNEQFF. The CDR3 coding sequence is TGTGCCAGCAGGTCAGGGGAGGTAAATGAGCAGTTCTTC.

The chain links TRBV6-5 to TRBJ1-3, with a weak D call TRBD1 (6 bases). Germline lookup yields CDR1 MNHEY and CDR2 SVGAGI. The length of the CDR3 is 15 residues. V lost 6 bases and J lost 1, with 13 bases in between. In nucleotides, the CDR3 is TGTGCCAGCAGCCGAGGAGGGGGATCTGGAAACACCATATATTTT. It encodes CASSRGGGSGNTIYF.

This chain links TRBV19 with TRBJ2-7; D not certain. Germline assignment: CDR1 LNHDA and CDR2 SQIVND (reference sequence). V was pared by 7 bases and J by 1 base, with 14 bases between. CDR3 length: 14 amino acids. Here the CDR3 DNA reads TGTGCCAGTAACCCAACCGAGGTTTCCTACGAGCAGTACTTC. Protein: CASNPTEVSYEQYF.

Details on this clone: The same CDR3 can be traced to other DNA sequences in this sample. The chain employs TRBV20-1 and TRBJ2-7; no reliable D call. V gave up 1 base and J gave up 5 bases, with 6 bases separating them. CDR3 length equals 11 residues. CDR1 and CDR2 (germline): DFQATT, SNEGSKA (reference sequence). In DNA form, the CDR3 reads TGCAGTGCTAGAGTCAGAGACGAGCAGTACTTC. As protein: CSARVRDEQYF.

The rearrangement joins TRBV5-4 to TRBJ1-2, with TRBD1 matching over 8 bases. The CDR3 is 14 amino acids. V gave up 3 bases and J gave up 1 base; unmatched junction bases: 2. Per the germline V gene, CDR1 is SGHNT and CDR2 is YYREEE (reference sequence). The CDR3 bases are TGTGCCAGCAGCTCCGGACAGGGTAACTATGGCTACACCTTC. Translating gives CASSSGQGNYGYTF.

This sequence joins TRBV5-1 and TRBJ1-4; D remains unclear. The V gene's germline CDR1 is SGHRS and CDR2 YFSETQ. The CDR3 is made up of 15 amino acids. Trimming left V 3 bases short and J 0 bases short, with 9 bases between. In DNA, the CDR3 is TGCGCCAGCAGCTACCTGGGTGCAACTAATGAAAAACTGTTTTTT. Its protein product is CASSYLGATNEKLFF. The entire variable domain, with the rest obtained from reference TRBV5-1 and TRBJ1-4, is as follows: KAGVTQTPRYLIKTRGQQVTLSCSPISGHRSVSWYQQTPGQGLQFLFEYFSETQRNKGNFPGRFSGRQFSNSRSEMNVSTLELGDSALYLCASSYLGATNEKLFFGSGTQLSVL.

V is TRBV10-2 and J is TRBJ2-7; TRBD2 agrees at 11 bases. V lost 5 bases to trimming and J lost 4 bases; unmatched junction nucleotides: 10. The CDR3 has 16 amino acids. Per germline, CDR1 WSHSY and CDR2 SAAADI. The DNA for the CDR3 is TGCGCCAGCAGTAAAGAACTAGCGGGAGTAGGGTACGAGCAGTACTTC. Translating gives CASSKELAGVGYEQYF.

The V gene is TRBV29-1, the J gene TRBJ2-7; tentative D call: TRBD1 (6 bases). Germline CDR1 is SQVTM and CDR2 is ANQGSEA. Deletions cut 8 bases from V and 3 bases from J, with 20 bases between. This CDR3 has 14 residues. The CDR3 loop reads CSPEGPGACYEQYF. The CDR3 bases are TGCAGCCCTGAGGGGCCAGGGGCGTGCTACGAGCAGTACTTC.

CDR3 loop: CAWRKTEAGELFF. Written as DNA, the CDR3 is TGTGCCTGGAGGAAGACAGAAGCCGGGGAGCTGTTTTTT. V is TRBV30 and J is TRBJ2-2; perhaps TRBD1 as D (5 bases). Germline V gene lookup returns CDR1 GTSNPN and CDR2 SVGIG (reference sequence). V was clipped by 3 bases and J by 6 bases, with 11 bases between them. The CDR3 runs to 13 residues.

This clone has a single count. The chain links TRBV29-1 to TRBJ2-1; possible D gene TRBD2, 5 bases. The CDR3 consists of 11 residues. Germline assignment: CDR1 SQVTM and CDR2 ANQGSEA. The germline V and J ends were trimmed by 0 bases and 10 bases, with 7 bases remaining between them. As DNA, the CDR3 is TGCAGCGTTGAAGAAAGGAGGGAGCAGTTCTTC. It is translated as CSVEERREQFF.

This clone appeared once. Other nucleotide sequences in the sample specify the same CDR3. CDR3 DNA: TGCGCCAGTCGGACAGGGAGCACAGATACGCAGTATTTT. It encodes CASRTGSTDTQYF. The chain combines TRBV5-1 with TRBJ2-3; 8 nucleotides align to TRBD1. This CDR3 has 13 amino acids. Germline CDR1 is SGHRS and CDR2 is YFSETQ. The junction had 2 bases not matched to a gene; V was cut back by 8 bases and J by 0 bases.

The V and J genes are TRBV10-3 and TRBJ2-7; D remains unclear. The germline V gene encodes CDR1 ENHRY and CDR2 SYGVKD. V lost 2 bases, J lost 3 bases, and 17 bases lay in between. This CDR3 is 16 amino acids long. DNA of the CDR3: TGTGCCATCAGTGAGACAGATAGGGATTTCTTCTACGAGCAGTACTTC. Its protein is CAISETDRDFFYEQYF.

This chain uses TRBV2 with TRBJ1-2, with D unresolved. Trimming pared 3 bases from V and 2 bases from J, leaving 7 bases between. CDR3 length: 13 residues. Germline CDR1 reads SNHLY; CDR2 reads FYNNEI. The CDR3 bases are TGTGCCAGCAGTGAGGTGGAAAACTATGGCTACACCTTC. Its translation is CASSEVENYGYTF. The full variable domain, in which reference TRBV2 and TRBJ1-2 provide the parts outside the CDR3, is EPEVTQTPSHQVTQMGQEVILRCVPISNHLYFYWYRQILGQKVEFLVSFYNNEISEKSEIFDDQFSVERPDGSNFTLKIRSTKLEDSAMYFCASSEVENYGYTFGSGTRLTVV.